The clone carrying this T cell receptor (beta chain) was recorded many times. This CDR3 is built from 17 residues. Trimming shortened V by 6 bases and J by 0 bases, and 15 bases separated the two germline ends. Germline V gene lookup returns CDR1 MNHEY and CDR2 SMNVEV (reference sequence). The data derive from a study of blood T cells in healthy people across ages. The use of a sample-barcoded 5' primer and a J-beta primer mix characterized a second PCR of 7 to 11 cycles. TCRdb reprocessed the 5' RACE reads via MiXCR and lists one record per CDR3 protein. This table has about 760,000 distinct CDR3 sequences, approximately 53% appearing once.

The sequencing input was blood. This receptor was taken from a man aged 40-49 years in good health. J is TRBJ1-6 and V is TRBV27; no clear D gene. The CDR3 sequence is CASSPEVWSSYNSPLHF. The CDR3 bases are TGTGCCAGCAGCCCCGAGGTGTGGAGCTCCTATAATTCACCCCTCCACTTT.